This is a list of T cell receptor beta chains from one sample in a study of cytomegalovirus exposure and HLA in healthy donors. TCRdb keeps only in-frame clones here, not all; method: immunoSEQ multiplex PCR. Among hundreds of thousands of clones, around four fifths were seen once, and the ten largest hold 5.5% to 7%. The source material was PBMCs. The source is a woman younger than 35 in good health and CMV-seronegative. CDR3s leave out the opening cysteine and the closing phenylalanine or tryptophan.

V gene: TRBV15
J gene: TRBJ2-5
CDR3 protein: ATSRDWVEGARTETQY

V gene: TRBV28
J gene: TRBJ2-2
CDR3 protein: ASRGQADGELF

V gene: TRBV9
J gene: TRBJ2-7
CDR3 protein: ASSKAGTGGWLEQY

V gene: TRBV30
J gene: TRBJ1-2
CDR3 protein: ASDRGNRYGYT

V gene: TRBV6-5
J gene: TRBJ2-7
CDR3 protein: ATFGAGHHEQY

V gene: TRBV9
J gene: TRBJ2-7
CDR3 protein: ASSVGYGGGLYEQY

V gene: TRBV9
J gene: TRBJ2-7
CDR3 protein: ASSPRPGGEQY

V gene: TRBV30
J gene: TRBJ2-7
CDR3 protein: AWTRPTTGASSYEQY

V gene: TRBV7-9
J gene: TRBJ2-7
CDR3 protein: ASSLVGFLGEQY

V gene: TRBV28
J gene: TRBJ1-2
CDR3 protein: ASSLPGKYGYT

V gene: TRBV27
J gene: TRBJ2-7
CDR3 protein: ASSRAGTSGGASYEQY

V gene: TRBV30
J gene: TRBJ2-1
CDR3 protein: AWISGGSYNEQF

V gene: TRBV5-1
J gene: TRBJ1-2
CDR3 protein: ASSSIFRDAVSYGYT

V gene: TRBV25-1
J gene: TRBJ2-1
CDR3 protein: ASVGTDTYNEQF

V gene: TRBV5-1
J gene: TRBJ2-3
CDR3 protein: ASSLEAPGGPTDTQY

V gene: TRBV28
J gene: TRBJ1-1
CDR3 protein: ASKLLRLNTEAF

V gene: TRBV6-6
J gene: TRBJ1-4
CDR3 protein: ASSLNRENEKLF

V gene: TRBV30
J gene: TRBJ1-2
CDR3 protein: AWMVAPNYGYT

V gene: TRBV21-1
J gene: TRBJ2-7
CDR3 protein: ASSPGESPYEQY

V gene: TRBV5-1
J gene: TRBJ2-5
CDR3 protein: ASSLTGGVETQY

V gene: TRBV19
J gene: TRBJ1-1
CDR3 protein: ASSIVGGGRTEAF

V gene: TRBV5-6
J gene: TRBJ1-1
CDR3 protein: ASSLGFRTEAF

V gene: TRBV9
J gene: TRBJ2-3
CDR3 protein: ASSPQGLRDTQY

V gene: TRBV6-5
J gene: TRBJ2-1
CDR3 protein: ASSSPGATYNEQF

V gene: TRBV5-1
J gene: TRBJ1-1
CDR3 protein: ASSLVGENTEAF

V gene: TRBV27
J gene: TRBJ2-3
CDR3 protein: ASSLWQSTDTQY

V gene: TRBV25-1
J gene: TRBJ2-1
CDR3 protein: ASSVGTGGLYNEQF

V gene: TRBV10-1
J gene: TRBJ1-5
CDR3 protein: ASSDGQGVNQPQH

V gene: TRBV27
J gene: TRBJ1-1
CDR3 protein: ASSFNEAAEAF

V gene: TRBV19
J gene: TRBJ2-7
CDR3 protein: ASSLSTDSSSYEQY

V gene: TRBV6-6
J gene: TRBJ1-4
CDR3 protein: ASRPGPTAGEKLF

V gene: TRBV28
J gene: TRBJ1-2
CDR3 protein: ASLSRADGYT

V gene: TRBV30
J gene: TRBJ2-3
CDR3 protein: AWVAGTPNTDTQY

V gene: TRBV28
J gene: TRBJ1-5
CDR3 protein: ASSFGGNQPQH

V gene: TRBV2
J gene: TRBJ1-1
CDR3 protein: ASRTGTNTEAF

V gene: TRBV5-6
J gene: TRBJ2-1
CDR3 protein: ASSLMGLAGYNEQF

V gene: TRBV30
J gene: TRBJ2-7
CDR3 protein: AWSVLQGVSYEQY

V gene: TRBV5-1
J gene: TRBJ2-5
CDR3 protein: ASSLRQDERETQY

V gene: TRBV11-2
J gene: TRBJ2-3
CDR3 protein: ASSLSPLNPDTQY

V gene: TRBV7-2
J gene: TRBJ1-1
CDR3 protein: ASSFEVSEAF

V gene: TRBV19
J gene: TRBJ2-7
CDR3 protein: ASSIDFAETYEQY

V gene: TRBV10-3
J gene: TRBJ1-1
CDR3 protein: AISILEGENTEAF

V gene: TRBV19
J gene: TRBJ1-5
CDR3 protein: ASSGGSGTSGQPQH

V gene: TRBV4-1
J gene: TRBJ2-1
CDR3 protein: ASSQLVGETYNEQF

V gene: TRBV7-8
J gene: TRBJ2-7
CDR3 protein: ASSLNGRGLYEQY

V gene: TRBV10-3
J gene: TRBJ1-5
CDR3 protein: AISGGQTNQPQH

V gene: TRBV5-1
J gene: TRBJ2-1
CDR3 protein: ASSKGLAGYNEQF

V gene: TRBV20-1
J gene: TRBJ1-1
CDR3 protein: SAYKDRPH

V gene: TRBV7-6
J gene: TRBJ1-5
CDR3 protein: ASSLGGTQPQH